This paragraph reports one T cell receptor (beta chain). The target antigen is unknown. The V end was cut by 6 bases, the J end by 4 bases, with 16 bases between. The CDR3 has 14 amino acids. CDR1 and CDR2 (germline): SGHKS, YYEKEE (reference sequence). The PCR made use of 60 Vbeta and 13 Jbeta primers. TCRdb's copy holds only in-frame clones and misses some; the assay was immunoSEQ multiplex PCR. Among under 150,000 clones listed, about 78% were seen once. This entry belongs to a study of cytomegalovirus exposure and HLA in healthy donors. Study findings and constraints: Later genetic work tied a missense DCLRE1C variant to beta-chain V and J trimming.

Sequenced sample: PBMCs. This receptor was identified in a human donor in good health. This chain joins TRBV5-5 and TRBJ1-1; D may be TRBD1 (6 bases). The CDR3 DNA reads TGTGCCAGCACCAACAGGGAGTTAGGCACTGAAGCTTTCTTT. This codes for CASTNRELGTEAFF.